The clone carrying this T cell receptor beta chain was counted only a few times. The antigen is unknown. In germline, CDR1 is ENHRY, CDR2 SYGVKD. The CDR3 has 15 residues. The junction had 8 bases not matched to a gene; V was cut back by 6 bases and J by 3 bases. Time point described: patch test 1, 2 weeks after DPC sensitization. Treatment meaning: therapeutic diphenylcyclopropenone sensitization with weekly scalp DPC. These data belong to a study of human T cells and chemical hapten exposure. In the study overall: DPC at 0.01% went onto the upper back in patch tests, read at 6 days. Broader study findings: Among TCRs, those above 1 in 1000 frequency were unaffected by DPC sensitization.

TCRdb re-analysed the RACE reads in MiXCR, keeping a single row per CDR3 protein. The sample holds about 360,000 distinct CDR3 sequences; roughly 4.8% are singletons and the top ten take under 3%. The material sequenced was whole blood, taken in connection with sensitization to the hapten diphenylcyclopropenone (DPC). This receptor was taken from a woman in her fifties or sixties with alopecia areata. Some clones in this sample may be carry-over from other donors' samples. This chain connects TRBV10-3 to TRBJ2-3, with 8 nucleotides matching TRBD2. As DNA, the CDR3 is TGTGCCATCAGGGCAGCGGGAGAAGGGACAGATACGCAGTATTTT. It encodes CAIRAAGEGTDTQYF.